Following are 24 T cell receptor beta chains from one sample sequenced in a study of T cell repertoires in cytomegalovirus infection. The antigens of these receptors remain unknown. TCRdb fed the reads into MiXCR, producing one record per CDR3 protein. The repertoire holds 800,000 to 950,000 distinct CDR3 sequences, with 30% to 35% as singletons. The sample consisted of cultured CD8+ T cells from PBMCs, taken from culture after CMV antigen stimulation. The receptor source for this set is a human donor in good health (CMV status not recorded). Some clones in this sample may be carry-over from other donors' samples.

This chain joins TRBV12-3 or TRBV12-4 and TRBJ2-2; possible D gene TRBD1, 5 bases. The CDR3 contains 15 residues. With 3 bases removed from V and 6 bases from J, the gap between germline ends came to 14 bases. This chain's CDR3 is CASSFTPTEPGELFF. CDR3 DNA: TGTGCCAGCAGTTTCACCCCGACAGAACCCGGGGAGCTGTTTTTT.

For the CDR3, the DNA is TGTGCCAGCAGTCCGCTTTATAGCGGGGGGGGCAATGAGCAGTTCTTC. It yields the protein CASSPLYSGGGNEQFF. V usage is TRBV12-3 or TRBV12-4 and J usage is TRBJ2-1, with 11 bases lining up with TRBD2. Trimming at V came to 5 bases and at J to 6 bases, leaving 9 bases not matched to a gene. The CDR3 covers 16 residues.

Only a few counts were recorded for this clonotype. The CDR3 DNA reads TGTGCCACCAGTGATTTTCGAACAGGGCCCTTCTCTGGGGCCAACGTCCTGACTTTC. Protein product: CATSDFRTGPFSGANVLTF. The chain links TRBV24-1 to TRBJ2-6; a possible D gene is TRBD1 (6 bases). This CDR3 has 19 amino acids. With 1 base removed from V and 0 bases from J, the gap between germline ends came to 15 bases. Germline CDR1 and CDR2: KGHDR and SFDVKD.

This chain uses TRBV7-9 with TRBJ2-7; TRBD1 matches 10 bases. CDR1 is SEHNR and CDR2 is FQNEAQ in the germline V gene (reference sequence). V shed 2 bases, J shed 1 base, and the junction held 5 bases outside the gene matches. CDR3 length equals 16 residues. CDR3 nucleotide sequence: TGTGCCAGCAGCTTATTGACAGGGGGCCCGTCCTACGAGCAGTACTTC. Protein: CASSLLTGGPSYEQYF. Together with reference TRBV7-9 and TRBJ2-7, the CDR3 gives the full variable domain: DTGVSQNPRHKITKRGQNVTFRCDPISEHNRLYWYRQTLGQGPEFLTYFQNEAQLEKSRLLSDRFSAERPKGSFSTLEIQRTEQGDSAMYLCASSLLTGGPSYEQYFGPGTRLTVT.

This clonotype was seen only a few times. This rearrangement joins TRBV11-1 to TRBJ2-1; 10 nucleotides match TRBD2. V lost 2 bases to trimming and J lost 9 bases; unmatched junction nucleotides: 10. CDR1 is SGHAT, CDR2 FQDESV, per germline (reference sequence). The CDR3 covers 16 residues. As DNA, the CDR3 is TGTGCCAGCAGCTTACACCCTAGCGGGGGTTCAGGTGAGCAGTTCTTC. This gives the protein CASSLHPSGGSGEQFF.

Details on this clonotype: A much larger clone is a single base away; this may be a read error. This rearrangement joins TRBV6-5 to TRBJ1-1; D gene unclear. From germline, CDR1 is MNHEY and CDR2 SVGAGI. V lost 6 bases to trimming and J lost 6 bases, with 14 bases between them. CDR3 length: 13 amino acids. The CDR3 DNA sequence: TGTGCCAGCAGGCCCCAGATTGTGGCTGAAGCTTTCTTT. Its protein is CASRPQIVAEAFF.

This clonotype was seen ten or more times. The chain joins TRBV7-2 to TRBJ2-5; D gene uncertain. Germline V lookup: CDR1 SGHTA, CDR2 FQGNSA. Deletions cut 1 base from V and 9 bases from J, with 6 bases between. The length of the CDR3 is 11 residues. The CDR3 sequence is CASSLVAPQYF. The CDR3, as DNA: TGTGCCAGCAGCTTAGTGGCCCCCCAGTACTTC.

The genes are TRBV7-8 and TRBJ1-4; D unresolved. The V end was cut by 6 bases, the J end by 0 bases, with 11 bases between. From germline, CDR1 is SGHVS and CDR2 FQNEAQ. This CDR3 spans 15 amino acids. CDR3 residues: CASRRGKATNEKLFF. In nucleotides, the CDR3 is TGTGCCAGCAGGAGAGGGAAAGCAACTAATGAAAAACTGTTTTTT.

As DNA, the CDR3 is TGTGCCAGCAGTGCCCCAGGGGAGGATCCAGATACGCAGTATTTT. Encoded protein: CASSAPGEDPDTQYF. V gene TRBV27 combines with J gene TRBJ2-3; possibly TRBD1 or TRBD2 for D (6 bases each). Germline-derived CDR1 and CDR2 are MNHEY and SMNVEV (reference sequence). The ends were cut back, 5 bases at V and 4 bases at J, with 16 bases in the middle. The CDR3 runs 15 residues.

The sample holds a few counts of this clonotype. The rearrangement joins TRBV12-3 or TRBV12-4 to TRBJ1-4, with 8 positions matching TRBD1. After removal of 5 bases from V and 11 bases from J, the junction contained 10 bases not matched to a gene. This CDR3 has 14 amino acids. CDR3 coding DNA: TGTGCCAGCAGTCGACAGGGGCCGAAGGGTAAACTGTTTTTT. Residues: CASSRQGPKGKLFF.

This chain connects TRBV6-2 or TRBV6-3 to TRBJ2-6; a weak D match, TRBD1 (6 bases). The V end lost 8 bases, the J end lost 2 bases, and 13 bases lay between the germline ends. Per the germline V gene, CDR1 is MNHEY and CDR2 is SVGEGT. The CDR3 runs to 15 residues. The CDR3 bases are TGTGCCAGCGGAGAGGGGACAACTGGGGCCAACGTCCTGACTTTC. As protein: CASGEGTTGANVLTF.

The chain combines TRBV29-1 with TRBJ2-1, with 10 positions matching TRBD1. V gave up 6 bases and J gave up 5 bases; unmatched junction bases: 1. The CDR3 sequence is 12 residues long. Germline V gene sequence: CDR1 SQVTM, CDR2 ANQGSEA. Here the CDR3 DNA reads TGCAGCGTGGGACAGGGGAACAATGAGCAGTTCTTC. Translating it yields CSVGQGNNEQFF.

This clonotype was found a few times. The rearrangement joins TRBV28 to TRBJ2-6; 9 positions agree with TRBD1. J was trimmed by 0 bases and V by 4 bases; bases with no gene match: 7. Per the germline V gene, CDR1 is MDHEN and CDR2 is SYDVKM. The CDR3 extends over 18 amino acids. In nucleotides, the CDR3 is TGTGCCAGCAGTTCCTTCGGACAGGGGAACTCTGGGGCCAACGTCCTGACTTTC. Amino acid sequence: CASSSFGQGNSGANVLTF.

This chain links TRBV5-4 with TRBJ2-7; D not certain. Trimming stripped 2 bases from V and 6 bases from J, with 12 bases between. Germline CDR1 is SGHNT and CDR2 is YYREEE (reference sequence). The length of the CDR3 is 13 residues. This CDR3 reads CASSFPLGSEQYF. Here the CDR3 DNA reads TGTGCCAGCAGCTTTCCCTTGGGCAGCGAGCAGTACTTC. Filled out from reference TRBV5-4 and TRBJ2-7, the complete variable domain reads ETGVTQSPTHLIKTRGQQVTLRCSSQSGHNTVSWYQQALGQGPQFIFQYYREEENGRGNFPPRFSGLQFPNYSSELNVNALELDDSALYLCASSFPLGSEQYFGPGTRLTVT.

The rearrangement uses TRBV10-3 and TRBJ1-2; D is unclear. The CDR3 spans 15 residues. V lost 8 bases and J lost 6, with 22 bases in between. In germline, CDR1 is ENHRY, CDR2 SYGVKD. Here the CDR3 DNA reads TGTGCCATCGGCCCGCGTCAGGACCTACGCCATGGCTACACCTTC. It specifies CAIGPRQDLRHGYTF.

CDR3 in amino acids: CASSVERARDTQYF. CDR3 coding DNA: TGTGCCAGCAGCGTAGAGCGGGCGCGGGATACGCAGTATTTT. The J gene is TRBJ2-3, the V gene TRBV9; perhaps TRBD2 as D (6 bases). Germline V CDR1 and CDR2: SGDLS, YYNGEE. The length of the CDR3 is 14 residues. V lost 0 bases, J lost 6 bases, and 11 bases lay in between.

The chain employs TRBV6-2 or TRBV6-3 and TRBJ1-3; D is ambiguous. The CDR3 contains 13 residues. Germline lookup yields CDR1 MNHEY and CDR2 SVGEGT. V lost 5 bases and J lost 4, with 9 bases in between. The CDR3 DNA follows: TGTGCCAGCAGTCATCCTTCCGGAAACACCATATATTTT. Translating it yields CASSHPSGNTIYF.

V gene TRBV20-1 combines with J gene TRBJ1-1, with 8 bases identical to TRBD1. J lost 4 bases, V lost 0 bases, and 19 bases had no gene match. CDR1 DFQATT and CDR2 SNEGSKA come from the germline V gene (reference sequence). The CDR3 is 19 amino acids. CDR3 sequence: CSARESPGGLRLSRTEAFF. The CDR3 region has the DNA TGCAGTGCTAGAGAATCTCCAGGGGGCTTAAGGTTGTCTCGCACTGAAGCTTTCTTT.

This clonotype has just a few counts. The V and J genes are TRBV5-5 and TRBJ2-5; 8 positions match TRBD1. The length of the CDR3 is 15 residues. V lost 3 bases to trimming and J lost 4 bases; unmatched junction nucleotides: 8. The germline CDR1 and CDR2 sequences are SGHKS and YYEKEE (reference sequence). The CDR3 nucleotides read TGTGCCAGCAGCTCAAGACAGGGGATGGCAGAGACCCAGTACTTC. It encodes CASSSRQGMAETQYF. Using reference TRBV5-5 and TRBJ2-5 for the parts outside the CDR3, the full variable domain is DAGVTQSPTHLIKTRGQQVTLRCSPISGHKSVSWYQQVLGQGPQFIFQYYEKEERGRGNFPDRFSARQFPNYSSELNVNALLLGDSALYLCASSSRQGMAETQYFGPGTRLLVL.

The chain joins TRBV9 to TRBJ2-2; 13 bases are a match to TRBD2. This CDR3 is 20 amino acids long. The V gene's germline CDR1 is SGDLS and CDR2 YYNGEE. Germline trimming cut 0 bases from V and 5 bases from J; bases unmatched to any gene: 13. The CDR3 here is CASSVASGLAGAPRTGELFF. The CDR3 coding sequence is TGTGCCAGCAGCGTAGCGTCCGGACTAGCGGGGGCCCCGAGGACCGGGGAGCTGTTTTTT.

The V and J genes are TRBV5-1 and TRBJ2-5; D unclear. Per the germline V gene, CDR1 is SGHRS and CDR2 is YFSETQ. Trimming pared 1 base from V and 0 bases from J, leaving 10 bases between. This CDR3 has 15 residues. The CDR3 loop is CASSLKGPDQETQYF. The DNA for the CDR3 is TGCGCCAGCAGCTTGAAAGGGCCAGACCAAGAGACCCAGTACTTC. Based on the CDR3 plus reference TRBV5-1 and TRBJ2-5, the full variable domain is KAGVTQTPRYLIKTRGQQVTLSCSPISGHRSVSWYQQTPGQGLQFLFEYFSETQRNKGNFPGRFSGRQFSNSRSEMNVSTLELGDSALYLCASSLKGPDQETQYFGPGTRLLVL.

This chain links TRBV20-1 with TRBJ1-2, with 8 bases matching TRBD1. The CDR3 runs 14 residues. The trim removed 3 bases at V and 7 bases at J, leaving 10 bases unmatched. Germline CDR1 reads DFQATT; CDR2 reads SNEGSKA (reference sequence). The CDR3, as DNA: TGCAGTGCTAGCGACGGACAGGGTTTCTTTGGCTACACCTTC. Protein: CSASDGQGFFGYTF.

This clonotype was recorded many times. The chain recombines TRBV7-8 with TRBJ2-6; the match to TRBD1 covers 10 bases. The CDR3 runs 18 residues. Germline V gene data show CDR1 as SGHVS and CDR2 as FQNEAQ. Trimming took 5 bases from V and 1 from J; bases not matched to a gene: 8. DNA for the CDR3: TGTGCCAGCAGCCGTCCGGGACAGGGGTTTTCTGGGGCCAACGTCCTGACTTTC. It specifies CASSRPGQGFSGANVLTF.

The chain couples TRBV7-9 to TRBJ2-2, with 7 bases lining up with TRBD1. The trim removed 5 bases at V and 2 bases at J, leaving 8 bases unmatched. The CDR3 is 16 amino acids. Germline lookup yields CDR1 SEHNR and CDR2 FQNEAQ (reference sequence). CDR3 residues: CASSPLGGANTGELFF. The CDR3 DNA reads TGTGCCAGCAGCCCCCTAGGGGGCGCAAACACCGGGGAGCTGTTTTTT.